What follows are 9 T cell receptor beta chains derived from one specimen sequenced in a study of vaccination and CD4 T cells after COVID-19. TCRdb used MiXCR to reprocess the PCR reads, holding one entry per CDR3 protein. The repertoire has approximately 36,000 distinct CDR3 sequences, more than 35% of them found once; the top ten carry 5.8%. Sample time point: late sampling 161 to 241 days after vaccination in a few convalescent patients. Sample: CD4+ T cells from blood, taken about 7 months after SARS-CoV-2 vaccination. Source of these receptors: a human donor who had recovered from COVID-19.

The genes are TRBV6-2 or TRBV6-3 and TRBJ1-6; no firm D call. This CDR3 is built from 14 residues. Germline values: CDR1 MNHEY, CDR2 SVGEGT. Trimming took off 6 bases at V and 7 bases at J, with 13 bases between the two ends. The CDR3 region has the DNA TGTGCCAGCAGCCTACAGAACGACAATTCACCCCTCCACTTT. This sequence encodes CASSLQNDNSPLHF.

CDR3 sequence (DNA): TGTGCCAGCTCACTAGCGGGAGGAAGCTACGAGCAGTACTTC. Its translation: CASSLAGGSYEQYF. The chain joins TRBV18 to TRBJ2-7, with TRBD2 matching over 10 bases. J lost 3 bases, V lost 4 bases, and 3 bases had no gene match. Germline V lookup: CDR1 KGHSH, CDR2 LQKENI. This CDR3 is 14 amino acids long.

This clonotype was seen only a few times. The J gene is TRBJ2-1, the V gene TRBV28, with a weak D call TRBD2 (7 bases). CDR1 and CDR2 from the germline V gene are MDHEN and SYDVKM. The CDR3 length is 15 residues. The germline V and J ends were trimmed by 2 bases and 12 bases, with 20 bases remaining between them. CDR3 bases: TGTGCCAGCAGTTTAATAGCCCGTGGCCGGGGGGCGCAGTTCTTC. Its protein product is CASSLIARGRGAQFF.

The CDR3 DNA reads as TGTGCCAGCTCACCATCAGGTAACGAGCAGTACTTC. Protein product: CASSPSGNEQYF. The chain is built from TRBV18 and TRBJ2-7; no firm D call. Germline loops: CDR1 KGHSH, CDR2 LQKENI. The CDR3 spans 12 residues. V was trimmed by 2 bases and J by 5 bases, leaving 7 bases between them.

The chain combines TRBV20-1 with TRBJ2-7; 9 bases fit TRBD2. V lost 3 bases, J lost 0 bases, and 9 bases stayed unmatched. The CDR3 covers 16 residues. CDR1 DFQATT and CDR2 SNEGSKA come from the germline V gene (reference sequence). In nucleotides, the CDR3 is TGCAGTGCTAGGGGCGTAGCGGGAGACGTCTCCTACGAGCAGTACTTC. Protein sequence: CSARGVAGDVSYEQYF.

This clonotype appeared a few times. The CDR3 DNA is TGTGCCAGCAGACTCGAGACTAGCGGGAGATCCTACGAGCAGTACTTC. Translation: CASRLETSGRSYEQYF. J is TRBJ2-7 and V is TRBV7-2; 12 bases are shared with TRBD2. Germline CDR1 is SGHTA and CDR2 is FQGNSA. The CDR3 covers 16 residues. The V gene end was trimmed by 6 bases and the J gene end by 1 base; junction bases not matched to a gene: 7.

The V call is TRBV20-1, the J call TRBJ2-4; TRBD2 aligns across 9 bases. CDR3 length: 14 amino acids. The ends lost 5 bases at V and 2 bases at J; junction bases unmatched: 4. Germline CDR1 DFQATT, CDR2 SNEGSKA (reference sequence). CDR3 nucleotides: TGCAGTGCTCAGACTAGCGGCTCCAAAAACATTCAGTACTTC. This gives the protein CSAQTSGSKNIQYF.

The chain joins TRBV7-3 to TRBJ2-7, with D uncertain. Per the germline V gene, CDR1 is SGHTA and CDR2 is FQGTGA. The length of the CDR3 is 13 residues. The V end was cut by 5 bases, the J end by 6 bases, with 14 bases between. CDR3 DNA: TGTGCCAGCAGCCATGACCTCGAAGGCGAGCAGTACTTC. Its translation is CASSHDLEGEQYF.

The V and J genes are TRBV7-9 and TRBJ2-3; 12 nucleotides match TRBD1. V was clipped by 3 bases and J by 2 bases; unmatched bases: 3. The germline gives CDR1 SEHNR, CDR2 FQNEAQ (reference sequence). There are 16 residues in the CDR3. CDR3 region: CASSFGDRGPTDTQYF. CDR3 DNA sequence: TGTGCCAGCAGCTTCGGGGACAGGGGGCCCACAGATACGCAGTATTTT.